What follows are 15 T cell receptor beta chains derived from one specimen sequenced in a study of T cells in Graves' hyperthyroidism and ophthalmopathy. RNA transcripts gave rise to amplified TCR beta CDR3 regions. RT-PCR in the first round (using the HTBI primer set) targeted the TCR CDR3. One entry per CDR3 protein, called by TCRdb with MiXCR from the multiplex PCR reads. The table lists approximately 600,000 distinct CDR3 sequences, roughly 20% of them singletons. The specimen sequenced was blood. These receptor sequences come from a man aged 30 to 39 with Graves' ophthalmopathy.

Many counts were recorded for this clonotype. The chain links TRBV30 to TRBJ1-1; a weak D match, TRBD1 (6 bases). This CDR3 is built from 14 residues. V was pared by 5 bases and J by 3 bases, with 16 bases between. Germline CDR1 is GTSNPN and CDR2 is SVGIG (reference sequence). The CDR3 DNA reads TGTGCCTGGGGTCCAGGACAGTTGGACACTGAAGCTTTCTTT. This translates into CAWGPGQLDTEAFF.

This clonotype was counted many times. V gene TRBV2 combines with J gene TRBJ2-3; the D is unclear. V was trimmed by 8 bases and J by 6 bases, leaving 12 bases between them. This CDR3 is 12 amino acids long. Looked up from germline, CDR1 is SNHLY and CDR2 is FYNNEI. CDR3 sequence reads: CASVSFGDTQYF. The CDR3 region has the DNA TGTGCCAGCGTGTCATTCGGGGATACGCAGTATTTT.

The table lists this clonotype with many counts. The J gene is TRBJ1-1, the V gene TRBV5-1, with TRBD1 identical over 8 bases. Germline V gene lookup returns CDR1 SGHRS and CDR2 YFSETQ. This CDR3 comprises 14 residues. J lost 4 bases, V lost 5 bases, and 7 bases had no gene match. Here the CDR3 reads CASRGSGGITEAFF. The CDR3 DNA sequence: TGCGCCAGCAGGGGGTCAGGGGGCATCACTGAAGCTTTCTTT.

J is TRBJ1-3 and V is TRBV19, with TRBD1 matching over 7 bases. There are 15 residues in the CDR3. Germline-derived CDR1 and CDR2 are LNHDA and SQIVND (reference sequence). V lost 9 bases and J lost 0; bases outside the gene matches: 8. The CDR3 sequence is CASESGTVSGNTIYF. The CDR3 coding sequence is TGTGCCAGCGAAAGCGGGACAGTCTCTGGAAACACCATATATTTT.

V gene TRBV16 combines with J gene TRBJ2-1; the match to TRBD1 covers 8 bases. The germline V gene encodes CDR1 KGHSY and CDR2 FQNENV. J gave up 5 bases and V 4 bases, and 7 bases lay outside the gene matches. The CDR3 spans 15 residues. The CDR3 here is CASSPWTGSDNEQFF. The CDR3, as DNA: TGTGCCAGCAGCCCTTGGACAGGGTCTGACAATGAGCAGTTCTTC.

This clonotype was counted at least ten times. This chain links TRBV5-1 with TRBJ1-5; D is ambiguous. Trimming removed 0 bases at V and 3 bases at J, with 10 bases between. CDR3 length: 15 amino acids. The germline gives CDR1 SGHRS, CDR2 YFSETQ. The CDR3 sequence: CASSLEPSYNQPQHF. CDR3 DNA: TGCGCCAGCAGCTTGGAGCCCTCCTACAATCAGCCCCAGCATTTT.

CDR3 nucleotide sequence: TGTGCCAGCAGTAAGACTAGCGGGACCGGAGAGACCCAGTACTTC. It translates to CASSKTSGTGETQYF. The chain couples TRBV2 to TRBJ2-5; 11 bases align to TRBD2. The CDR3 is 15 amino acids. Germline loops: CDR1 SNHLY, CDR2 FYNNEI. Trimming cost V 5 bases and J 4 bases; bases outside gene matches: 6.

This clonotype was counted many times. The chain combines TRBV11-2 with TRBJ2-2, with a possible D match to TRBD2 (5 bases). V was pared by 0 bases and J by 5 bases, with 7 bases between. The CDR3 spans 14 residues. Germline-derived CDR1 and CDR2 are SGHAT and FQNNGV. CDR3 nucleotide sequence: TGTGCCAGCAGCTTAGATCAGCGGACCGGGGAGCTGTTTTTT. Translated, it gives CASSLDQRTGELFF.

This clonotype was detected only a few times. This rearrangement joins TRBV30 to TRBJ2-4; 8 bases match TRBD1. V dropped 5 bases and J dropped 0; count of bases not matched to a gene: 6. In germline, CDR1 is GTSNPN, CDR2 SVGIG (reference sequence). The CDR3 runs to 15 residues. The DNA of the CDR3 is TGTGCCTGGGGCTACAGGGGGTTAGCCAAAAACATTCAGTACTTC. Translated: CAWGYRGLAKNIQYF.

V gene TRBV5-1 combines with J gene TRBJ2-1; D might be TRBD2 (5 bases). Germline assignment: CDR1 SGHRS and CDR2 YFSETQ. V lost 7 bases and J lost 7, with 21 bases in between. The CDR3 is 15 amino acids. The CDR3, as DNA: TGCGCCAGCGAGCAGCGAGGCGAGGGTTTGAATGAGCAGTTCTTC. This sequence encodes CASEQRGEGLNEQFF.

At least ten counts were recorded for this clonotype. V gene TRBV6-2 or TRBV6-3 combines with J gene TRBJ1-5; 8 nucleotides match TRBD1. The V segment lost 6 bases and the J segment 1 base; nucleotides outside the gene matches: 5. The CDR3 runs 15 residues. The germline gives CDR1 MNHEY, CDR2 SVGEGT. In DNA, the CDR3 is TGTGCCAGCAGAGACAGGGGAAGGAGCAATCAGCCCCAGCATTTT. Encoded protein: CASRDRGRSNQPQHF.

The V and J genes are TRBV6-5 and TRBJ2-1, with TRBD2 matching 9 bases. The CDR3 totals 16 residues. CDR1 is MNHEY, CDR2 SVGAGI, per germline. The ends lost 0 bases at V and 2 bases at J; junction bases unmatched: 2. The CDR3 is CASSYSRGGAYNEQFF. For the CDR3, the DNA is TGTGCCAGCAGTTACTCGCGGGGGGGGGCCTACAATGAGCAGTTCTTC.

This clonotype was detected many times. The chain carries TRBV3-1 and TRBJ1-1; D might be TRBD1 (5 bases). The V end was cut by 3 bases, the J end by 1 base, with 9 bases between. This CDR3 comprises 14 residues. Germline V lookup: CDR1 LGHDT, CDR2 YNNKEL (reference sequence). The CDR3 nucleotides read TGTGCCAGCAGCCAGGGACCCCAGAACACTGAAGCTTTCTTT. Its protein is CASSQGPQNTEAFF.

In DNA form, the CDR3 reads TGCGCCAGCAGCCAGATTAGCGGGAGCACCTACGAGCAGTACTTC. Encoded protein: CASSQISGSTYEQYF. This chain joins TRBV4-1 and TRBJ2-7; 9 bases align to TRBD2. CDR3 length equals 15 residues. V lost 3 bases to trimming and J lost 2 bases; unmatched junction nucleotides: 5. Germline V gives CDR1 MGHRA, CDR2 YSYEKL.

The sample holds a few counts of this clonotype. The rearrangement links TRBV9 to TRBJ2-1, with 7 positions matching TRBD2. In germline, CDR1 is SGDLS, CDR2 YYNGEE. CDR3 length: 15 residues. V dropped 3 bases and J dropped 4; count of bases not matched to a gene: 7. CDR3: CASSGDSGLYNEQFF. The CDR3 coding sequence is TGTGCCAGCAGCGGGGATAGCGGGCTTTACAATGAGCAGTTCTTC.